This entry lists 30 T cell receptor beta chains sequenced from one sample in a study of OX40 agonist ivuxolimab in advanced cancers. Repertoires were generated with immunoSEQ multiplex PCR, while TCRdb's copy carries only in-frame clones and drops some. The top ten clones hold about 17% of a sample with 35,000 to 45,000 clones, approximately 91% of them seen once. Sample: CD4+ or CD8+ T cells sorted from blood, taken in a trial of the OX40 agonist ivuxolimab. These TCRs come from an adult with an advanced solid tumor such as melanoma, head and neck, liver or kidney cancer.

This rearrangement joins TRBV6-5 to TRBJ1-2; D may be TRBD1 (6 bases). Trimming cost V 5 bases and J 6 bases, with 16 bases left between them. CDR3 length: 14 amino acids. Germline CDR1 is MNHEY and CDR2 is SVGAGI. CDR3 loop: CASSPRQAADGYTF. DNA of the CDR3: TGTGCCAGCAGTCCAAGACAGGCAGCGGATGGCTACACCTTC.

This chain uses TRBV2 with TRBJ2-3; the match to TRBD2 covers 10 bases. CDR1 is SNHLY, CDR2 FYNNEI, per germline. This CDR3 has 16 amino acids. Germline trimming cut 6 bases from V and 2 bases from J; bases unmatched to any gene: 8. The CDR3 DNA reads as TGTGCCAGCAGGGACCCCAGCGGGGGGGTCACAGATACGCAGTATTTT. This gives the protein CASRDPSGGVTDTQYF.

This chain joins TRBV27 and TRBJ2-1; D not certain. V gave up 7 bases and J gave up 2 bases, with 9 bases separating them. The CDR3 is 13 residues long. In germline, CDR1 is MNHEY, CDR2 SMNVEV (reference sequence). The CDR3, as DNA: TGTGCCAGCAACAAGAAACCCTACAATGAGCAGTTCTTC. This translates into CASNKKPYNEQFF.

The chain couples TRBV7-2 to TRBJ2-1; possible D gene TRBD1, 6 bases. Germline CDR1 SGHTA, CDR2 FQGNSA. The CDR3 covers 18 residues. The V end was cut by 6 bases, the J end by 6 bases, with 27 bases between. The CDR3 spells CASSYDPPTGLYSNEQFF. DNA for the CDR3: TGTGCCAGCAGTTACGACCCCCCGACAGGTCTGTATAGCAATGAGCAGTTCTTC.

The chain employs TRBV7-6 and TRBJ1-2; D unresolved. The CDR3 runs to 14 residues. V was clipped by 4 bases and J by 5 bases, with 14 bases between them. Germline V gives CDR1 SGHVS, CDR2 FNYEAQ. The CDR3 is CASSSGGGPYGYTF. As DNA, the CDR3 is TGTGCCAGCAGCTCGGGAGGCGGCCCTTATGGCTACACCTTC. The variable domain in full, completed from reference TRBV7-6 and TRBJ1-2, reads GAGVSQSPRYKVTKRGQDVALRCDPISGHVSLYWYRQALGQGPEFLTYFNYEAQQDKSGLPNDRFSAERPEGSISTLTIQRTEQRDSAMYRCASSSGGGPYGYTFGSGTRLTVV.

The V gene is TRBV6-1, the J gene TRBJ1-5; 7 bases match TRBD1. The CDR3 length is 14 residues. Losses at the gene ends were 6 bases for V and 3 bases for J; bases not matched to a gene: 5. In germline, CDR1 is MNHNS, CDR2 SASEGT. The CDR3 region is CASSPGQNNQPQHF. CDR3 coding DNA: TGTGCCAGCAGCCCGGGACAGAACAATCAGCCCCAGCATTTT.

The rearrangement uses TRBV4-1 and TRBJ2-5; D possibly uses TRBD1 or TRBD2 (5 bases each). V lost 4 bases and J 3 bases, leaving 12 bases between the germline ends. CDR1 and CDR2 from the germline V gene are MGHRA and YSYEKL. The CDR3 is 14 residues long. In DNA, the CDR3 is TGCGCCAGCAGCCTCGACAGAGGGAAAGAGACCCAGTACTTC. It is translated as CASSLDRGKETQYF.

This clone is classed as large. Here the CDR3 DNA reads TGTGCCAGCAGTTACTCGGACGGAGATACGCAGTATTTT. Its translation: CASSYSDGDTQYF. The chain employs TRBV6-5 and TRBJ2-3; D is ambiguous. Germline assignment: CDR1 MNHEY and CDR2 SVGAGI. The V end was cut by 0 bases, the J end by 5 bases, with 6 bases between. The CDR3 runs 13 residues.

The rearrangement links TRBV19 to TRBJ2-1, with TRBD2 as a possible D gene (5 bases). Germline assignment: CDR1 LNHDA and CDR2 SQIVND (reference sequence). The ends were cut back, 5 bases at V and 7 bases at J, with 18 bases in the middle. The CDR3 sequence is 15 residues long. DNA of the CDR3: TGTGCCAGTAGTCCAAGCCTTGAGGGTGGGAATGAGCAGTTCTTC. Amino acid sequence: CASSPSLEGGNEQFF.

The CDR3 DNA reads TGTGCCAGCAGCTTATCCCCGGGTTCTGGAAACACCATATATTTT. Translation gives CASSLSPGSGNTIYF. The J gene is TRBJ1-3, the V gene TRBV7-8; unclear D gene. The germline V and J ends were trimmed by 2 bases and 1 base, with 9 bases remaining between them. CDR1 and CDR2 (germline): SGHVS, FQNEAQ. The length of the CDR3 is 15 residues.

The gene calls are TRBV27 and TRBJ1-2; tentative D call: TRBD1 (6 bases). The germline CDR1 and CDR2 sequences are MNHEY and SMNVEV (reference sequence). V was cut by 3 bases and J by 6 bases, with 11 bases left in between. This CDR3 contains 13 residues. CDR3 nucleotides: TGTGCCAGCAGTTTTTCCCGACAGGATGGCTACACCTTC. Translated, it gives CASSFSRQDGYTF.

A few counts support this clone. The CDR3 loop is CASSSTGGDQPQHF. CDR3 sequence (DNA): TGCGCCAGCAGCTCGACAGGGGGGGATCAGCCCCAGCATTTT. The V gene is TRBV5-1, the J gene TRBJ1-5; 9 bases are shared with TRBD1. Germline CDR1 SGHRS, CDR2 YFSETQ. This CDR3 is 14 amino acids long. V shed 3 bases and J 5 bases; nucleotides not matched to a gene: 3.

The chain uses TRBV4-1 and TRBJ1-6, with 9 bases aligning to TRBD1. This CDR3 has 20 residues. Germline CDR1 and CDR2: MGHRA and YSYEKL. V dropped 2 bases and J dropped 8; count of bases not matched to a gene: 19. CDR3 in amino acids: CASSQFEGDRDLMGDSPLHF. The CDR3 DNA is TGCGCCAGCAGCCAATTCGAAGGGGACAGGGATCTTATGGGTGATTCACCCCTCCACTTT.

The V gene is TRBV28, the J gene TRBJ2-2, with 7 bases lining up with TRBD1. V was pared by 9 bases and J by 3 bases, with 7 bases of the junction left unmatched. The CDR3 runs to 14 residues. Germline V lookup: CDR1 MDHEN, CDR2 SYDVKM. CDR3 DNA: TGTGCCAGTTTAGGGCAGGGGGACACCGGGGAGCTGTTTTTT. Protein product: CASLGQGDTGELFF.

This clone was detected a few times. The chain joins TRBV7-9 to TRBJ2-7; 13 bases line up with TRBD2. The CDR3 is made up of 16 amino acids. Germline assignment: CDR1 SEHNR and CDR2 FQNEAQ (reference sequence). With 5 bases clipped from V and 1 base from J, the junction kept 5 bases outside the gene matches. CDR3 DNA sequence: TGTGCCAGCAGCCCCGGACTAGCGGGGGCGTCCTACGAGCAGTACTTC. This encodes CASSPGLAGASYEQYF.

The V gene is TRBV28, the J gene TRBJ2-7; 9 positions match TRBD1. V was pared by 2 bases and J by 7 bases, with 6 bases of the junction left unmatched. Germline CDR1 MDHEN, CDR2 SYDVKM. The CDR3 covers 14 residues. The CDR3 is CASSLGDRVGEQYF. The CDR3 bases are TGTGCCAGCAGTTTAGGGGACAGGGTGGGGGAGCAGTACTTC.

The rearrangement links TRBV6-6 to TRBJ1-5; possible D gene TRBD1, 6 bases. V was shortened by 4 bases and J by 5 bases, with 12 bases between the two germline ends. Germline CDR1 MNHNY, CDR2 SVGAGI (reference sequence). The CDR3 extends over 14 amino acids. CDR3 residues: CASSWGDIDQPQHF. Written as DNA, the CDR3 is TGTGCCAGCAGTTGGGGGGACATCGATCAGCCCCAGCATTTT.

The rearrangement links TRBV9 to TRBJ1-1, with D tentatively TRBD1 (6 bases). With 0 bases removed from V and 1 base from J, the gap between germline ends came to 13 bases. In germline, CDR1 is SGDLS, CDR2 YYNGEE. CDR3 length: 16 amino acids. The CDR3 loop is CASSVGGASENTEAFF. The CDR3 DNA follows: TGTGCCAGCAGCGTAGGGGGGGCATCGGAGAACACTGAAGCTTTCTTT.

In DNA form, the CDR3 reads TGTGCCAGCAGAGGGACAGGGGACGAGACCCAGTACTTC. Translating it yields CASRGTGDETQYF. J is TRBJ2-5 and V is TRBV5-5, with 10 bases lining up with TRBD1. The germline V gene encodes CDR1 SGHKS and CDR2 YYEKEE (reference sequence). The CDR3 sequence is 13 residues long. V dropped 5 bases and J dropped 5; count of bases not matched to a gene: 3.

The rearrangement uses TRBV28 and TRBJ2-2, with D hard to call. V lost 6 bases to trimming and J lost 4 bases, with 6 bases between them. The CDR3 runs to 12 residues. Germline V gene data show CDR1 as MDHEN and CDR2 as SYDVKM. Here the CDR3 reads CASSTPTGELFF. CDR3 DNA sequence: TGTGCCAGCAGCACCCCCACCGGGGAGCTGTTTTTT.

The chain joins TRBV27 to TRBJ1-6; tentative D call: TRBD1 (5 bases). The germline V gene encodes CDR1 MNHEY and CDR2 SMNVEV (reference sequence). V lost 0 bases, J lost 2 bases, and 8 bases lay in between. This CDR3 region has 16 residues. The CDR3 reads CASSLSAGTYNSPLHF. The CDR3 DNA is TGTGCCAGCAGTTTATCGGCAGGGACCTATAATTCACCCCTCCACTTT.

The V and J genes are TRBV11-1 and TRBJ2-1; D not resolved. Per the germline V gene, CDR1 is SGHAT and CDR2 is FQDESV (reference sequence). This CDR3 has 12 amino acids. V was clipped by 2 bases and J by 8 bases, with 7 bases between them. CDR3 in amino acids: CASSLQVDEQFF. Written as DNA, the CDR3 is TGTGCCAGCAGCTTACAGGTTGATGAGCAGTTCTTC.

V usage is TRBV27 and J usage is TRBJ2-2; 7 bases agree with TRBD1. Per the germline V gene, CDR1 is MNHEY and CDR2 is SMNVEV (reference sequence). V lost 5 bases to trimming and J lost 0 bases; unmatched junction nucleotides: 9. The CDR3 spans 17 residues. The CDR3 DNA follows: TGTGCCAGCAGTCCCACCGGGACAGAAGCGAACACCGGGGAGCTGTTTTTT. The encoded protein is CASSPTGTEANTGELFF.

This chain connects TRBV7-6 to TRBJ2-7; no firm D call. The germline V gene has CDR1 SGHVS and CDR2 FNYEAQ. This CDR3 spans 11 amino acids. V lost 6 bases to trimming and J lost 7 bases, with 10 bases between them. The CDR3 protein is CASSSEAEQYF. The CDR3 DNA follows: TGTGCCAGCAGTTCAGAAGCGGAGCAGTACTTC.

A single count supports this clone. DNA of the CDR3: TGTGCCAGTAGTAACTACAGGGCAACTAATGAAAAACTGTTTTTT. Residues: CASSNYRATNEKLFF. The chain employs TRBV19 and TRBJ1-4, with a possible D match to TRBD1 (6 bases). V shed 4 bases and J shed 0 bases, with 9 bases lying between them. The CDR3 consists of 15 residues. Germline lookup yields CDR1 LNHDA and CDR2 SQIVND (reference sequence). The full variable domain, completed using reference TRBV19 and TRBJ1-4, is DGGITQSPKYLFRKEGQNVTLSCEQNLNHDAMYWYRQDPGQGLRLIYYSQIVNDFQKGDIAEGYSVSREKKESFPLTVTSAQKNPTAFYLCASSNYRATNEKLFFGSGTQLSVL.

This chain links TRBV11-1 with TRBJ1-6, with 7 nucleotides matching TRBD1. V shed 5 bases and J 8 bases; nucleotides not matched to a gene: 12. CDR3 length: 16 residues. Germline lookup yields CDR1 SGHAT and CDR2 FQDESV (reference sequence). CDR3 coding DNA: TGTGCCAGCAGCCAGGAAACAGGGGAAGGTGATTCACCCCTCCACTTT. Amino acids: CASSQETGEGDSPLHF.

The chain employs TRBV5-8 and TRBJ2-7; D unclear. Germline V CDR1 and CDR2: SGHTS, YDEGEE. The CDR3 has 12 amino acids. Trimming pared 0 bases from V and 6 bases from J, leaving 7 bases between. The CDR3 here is CASSLDTIEQYF. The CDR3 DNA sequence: TGTGCCAGCAGCTTGGACACCATCGAGCAGTACTTC.

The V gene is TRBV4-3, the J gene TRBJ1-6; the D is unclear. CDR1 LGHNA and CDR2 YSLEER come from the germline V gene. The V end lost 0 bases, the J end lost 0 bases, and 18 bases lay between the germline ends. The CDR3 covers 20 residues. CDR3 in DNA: TGCGCCAGCAGCCAAGATCTTGCGGAACGGTTTAGCTCCTATAATTCACCCCTCCACTTT. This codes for CASSQDLAERFSSYNSPLHF.

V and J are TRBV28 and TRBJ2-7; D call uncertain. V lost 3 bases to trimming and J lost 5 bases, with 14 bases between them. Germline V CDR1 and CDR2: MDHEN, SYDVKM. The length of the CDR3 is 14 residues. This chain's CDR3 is CASSLAASRDEQYV. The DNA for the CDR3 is TGTGCCAGCAGTTTGGCTGCCAGCCGGGACGAGCAGTACGTC.

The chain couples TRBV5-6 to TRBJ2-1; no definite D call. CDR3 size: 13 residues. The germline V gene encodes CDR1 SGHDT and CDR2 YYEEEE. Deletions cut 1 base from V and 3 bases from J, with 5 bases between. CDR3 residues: CASSLQSYNEQFF. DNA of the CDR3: TGTGCCAGCAGCTTGCAGAGCTACAATGAGCAGTTCTTC.